The 10 T cell receptor beta chains given below trace back to one sample, sequenced in a study of beta chain features in type 1 diabetes. TCRB transcripts that were expressed got sequenced, as all of the isolated RNA had been reverse transcribed. Assay used: immunoSEQ multiplex PCR; TCRdb lists only in-frame clones, some missing. The table has more than 60,000 clones, approximately 59% seen once. Sequenced input: Tregs from blood. The receptors were gathered from a woman aged 18-29 years in good health.

This clone was seen just once. This sequence joins TRBV7-9 and TRBJ1-6, with D perhaps matching TRBD1 (6 bases). The CDR3 runs 15 residues. Germline CDR1 reads SEHNR; CDR2 reads FQNEAQ (reference sequence). The V end lost 4 bases, the J end lost 7 bases, and 14 bases lay between the germline ends. As DNA, the CDR3 is TGTGCCAGCAGCTCTTCCGGGACATGGAATTCACCCCTCCACTTT. It translates to CASSSSGTWNSPLHF.

This chain joins TRBV5-4 and TRBJ2-7; TRBD1 aligns across 12 bases. Germline loops: CDR1 SGHNT, CDR2 YYREEE (reference sequence). This CDR3 is built from 14 residues. V was clipped by 3 bases and J by 6 bases; unmatched bases: 4. CDR3 protein: CASSSRDRGLEQYF. DNA of the CDR3: TGTGCCAGCAGCTCCCGGGACAGGGGGCTCGAGCAGTACTTC.

J is TRBJ2-3 and V is TRBV6-5; perhaps TRBD2 as D (6 bases). V lost 4 bases to trimming and J lost 8 bases, with 10 bases between them. This CDR3 contains 12 residues. Germline-derived CDR1 and CDR2 are MNHEY and SVGAGI. The CDR3 DNA reads as TGTGCCAGCAGTTCGACCGGGGGTACGCAGTATTTT. This sequence encodes CASSSTGGTQYF.

The chain is built from TRBV23-1 and TRBJ2-1; maybe TRBD1 (5 bases). TRBV23-1 is known as an ORF, though its function is uncertain. This CDR3 is built from 18 residues. Trimming pared 3 bases from V and 1 base from J, leaving 19 bases between. The CDR3 bases are TGCGCCAGCAGTCATTTGGTTGGGCCCCAGGGATCCTACAATGAGCAGTTCTTC. Protein sequence: CASSHLVGPQGSYNEQFF.

The rearrangement links TRBV11-2 to TRBJ2-2; TRBD1 matches 7 bases. Germline V gene lookup returns CDR1 SGHAT and CDR2 FQNNGV. With 5 bases clipped from V and 4 bases from J, the junction kept 7 bases outside the gene matches. The CDR3 extends over 15 amino acids. The DNA for the CDR3 is TGTGCCAGCAGCCCCCGACAGGGCCTCACCGGGGAGCTGTTTTTT. It encodes CASSPRQGLTGELFF.

This chain connects TRBV18 to TRBJ2-2, with 8 bases aligning to TRBD1. Germline V gene data show CDR1 as KGHSH and CDR2 as LQKENI. This CDR3 is 16 amino acids long. V shed 3 bases and J 2 bases; nucleotides not matched to a gene: 5. The CDR3, as DNA: TGTGCCAGCTCACCTTTCGGGACAGGAAACACCGGGGAGCTGTTTTTT. It specifies CASSPFGTGNTGELFF.

V gene TRBV4-3 combines with J gene TRBJ2-7; unclear D gene. Germline assignment: CDR1 LGHNA and CDR2 YSLEER. CDR3 length: 14 amino acids. The germline V and J ends were trimmed by 0 bases and 1 base, with 7 bases remaining between them. The CDR3 sequence: CASSQDARSYEQYF. CDR3 DNA: TGCGCCAGCAGCCAAGATGCTAGGTCCTACGAGCAGTACTTC.

The chain couples TRBV10-3 to TRBJ1-1; the D is unclear. Germline assignment: CDR1 ENHRY and CDR2 SYGVKD. V lost 0 bases and J lost 4, with 18 bases in between. The CDR3 is 17 amino acids. The DNA for the CDR3 is TGTGCCATCAGTGAGTCGCTTTACAGCCCTGGGAGCACTGAAGCTTTCTTT. Translated, it gives CAISESLYSPGSTEAFF.

This chain joins TRBV6-1 and TRBJ2-3; no clear D. V was clipped by 4 bases and J by 4 bases, with 9 bases between them. Germline assignment: CDR1 MNHNS and CDR2 SASEGT. The CDR3 runs to 13 residues. This CDR3 reads CASSALSSDTQYF. CDR3 coding DNA: TGTGCCAGCAGTGCCTTATCGTCAGATACGCAGTATTTT.

CDR3: CASSLSGSRGNIQYF. The CDR3 region has the DNA TGCGCCAGCAGCCTTAGCGGGAGCAGGGGAAACATTCAGTACTTC. The gene calls are TRBV10-2 and TRBJ2-4, with TRBD2 identical over 9 bases. This CDR3 is built from 15 residues. Looked up from germline, CDR1 is WSHSY and CDR2 is SAAADI. The J segment lost 6 bases and the V segment lost 6 bases, leaving 9 bases of the junction unmatched.